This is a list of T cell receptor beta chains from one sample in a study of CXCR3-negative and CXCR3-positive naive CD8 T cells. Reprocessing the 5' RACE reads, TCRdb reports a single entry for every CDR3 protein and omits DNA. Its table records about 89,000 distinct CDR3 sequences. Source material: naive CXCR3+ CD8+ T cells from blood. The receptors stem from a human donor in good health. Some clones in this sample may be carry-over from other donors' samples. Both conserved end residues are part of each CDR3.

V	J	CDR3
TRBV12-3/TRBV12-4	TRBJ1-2	CASLPRSRGPGVYGYTF
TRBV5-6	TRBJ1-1	CASSFFGSMNTEAFF
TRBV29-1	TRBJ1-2	CSVEIVDAYGYTF
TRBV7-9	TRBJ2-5	CASSSSHSQETQYF
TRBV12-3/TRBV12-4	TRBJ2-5	CASSLGRLIEETQYF
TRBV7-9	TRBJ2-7	CASSPPGTADYEQYF
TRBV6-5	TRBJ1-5	CASSATAFSNQPQHF
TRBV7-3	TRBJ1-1	CASSLRGGGGTEAFF
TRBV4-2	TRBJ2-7	CASSQGWQGNLHEQYF
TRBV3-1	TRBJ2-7	CASSPTGPRSAEQYF
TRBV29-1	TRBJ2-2	CSVEGQGQNYANTGELFF
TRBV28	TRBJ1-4	CASSPLVMDEKLFF
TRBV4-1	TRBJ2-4	CASSQDASKNIQYF